Below, one TCR beta chain is given with its context. This clonotype was seen at least ten times. Its antigen is unknown. No much larger clone is present one base from it, and per-base qualities are unavailable. V loses 4 bases at its end and J loses 2 bases; junction bases beyond the gene matches: 10. Via the germline V gene, CDR1 is SGHDN and CDR2 FVKESK. From its cysteine to its phenylalanine, the CDR3 spans 16 amino acids. The retained sequence is limited to the CDR3, 48 bases, with the frame set at the first base. These data are taken from a study of human T cells and chemical hapten exposure (TCRdb year 2021). For the wider study: For sensitization, 2% DPC in acetone was applied to a 2 cm by 2 cm area of upper inner arm skin. Weekly therapeutic DPC doses were additionally applied to the scalp of patients throughout the approximately 24-week study period. Patch testing was done on the upper back using Finn chambers containing 0.01% DPC, and results were scored after 6 days according to International Contact Dermatitis Research Group standards. The patient cohort, mostly female, included alopecia areata with under or over 50% scalp involvement, alopecia totalis and alopecia universalis. Libraries were combined into a pool for sequencing, and differences in TCR yield between samples came mainly from small differences in library volumes within the pool. The study tracked peripheral blood TCR repertoire changes in vivo during primary and secondary sensitization to the hapten diphenylcyclopropenone (DPC) in alopecia patients. Patient blood was sampled pre-sensitization (week 0) and at 2, 6 and about 24 weeks after DPC sensitization. About 27 alopecia patients gave blood for TCR sequencing at one to four time points (pre-sensitization, 2, 6 and 24 weeks).

The receptor library was made with RACE. The sample was run on a NextSeq 500. During library preparation, unique molecular identifiers were attached to individual cDNA molecules so that TCRs could be counted in a quantitative, reproducible way. Both TCR alpha and TCR beta chains were sequenced from each blood RNA sample. Processing in the source paper ran as follows. The median number of TCRs per sample was approximately 98,000, ranging from 23,224 to 690,600. V, J and CDR3 annotation of the TCR reads was performed with the Decombinator software suite. Every sample was subsampled to the same number of TCRs (28,000) for the PS versus PT1 abundance plots. TCRs were defined as expanded if absent before sensitization and observed at least eight times at the 2-week time point. Starting from the raw public reads, TCRdb applied fastp trimming at Q25, assembled clones with MiXCR and retained in-frame beta chains. Each CDR3 protein appears once, grouped with its most common genes and DNA. The authors' filters were not applied to this entry. Present in this sample are roughly 94,000 distinct CDR3 sequences, 9% to 9.5% of which were seen just once. About 2% of the sample is taken by the ten largest.

This sample's time point label indicates: patch test 2, 6 weeks after DPC sensitization. The sample's treatment or condition label is to be understood as: therapeutic diphenylcyclopropenone sensitization with weekly scalp DPC. At every patch-test visit, the blood draw took place before the patch test was put on. To be eligible, patients had to be aged 18 to 70, diagnosed with alopecia and judged suitable for DPC therapy, while pregnant patients were excluded. Unfractionated whole blood was collected in Tempus Blood RNA tubes, and total RNA was extracted from that blood. The full study reports these points: DPC sensitization did not change the number of TCRs with a frequency above 1 in 1000, and there was no evidence of changes in global repertoire structure. Because every patient had alopecia, a presumed autoimmune disease, the patients' immune response might differ from that of healthy individuals. Compared with pre-sensitization or healthy control sets, expanded TCRs formed significantly more large CDR3 similarity clusters, which is consistent with antigen-driven responses. Patch test score correlated positively with the number of PT1 expanded TCRs, reaching significance at thresholds 8, 16 and 32 but not at 4. Repeated subsampling changed both the strength of the expansion versus patch-test correlation and the threshold at which the correlation became significant.

The sample was whole blood, taken in connection with sensitization to the hapten diphenylcyclopropenone (DPC). The chain uses TRBV14 and TRBJ2-5; 7 of the junction bases match TRBD1. The TCR was taken from a woman aged 40 to 55 with alopecia areata. Some clones in this sample may be carry-over from other donors' samples. The base sequence is TGTGCCAGCAGCCTGACGGGACAGTTCCCTCAAGAGACCCAGTACTTC. It is translated as CASSLTGQFPQETQYF.